This section outlines one T cell receptor (beta chain) sequence together with its context. The sample carries other DNA sequences with the same CDR3. These data originate in a study of blood T cell repertoires in COVID-19. Study in general: Researchers got acute and convalescent COVID-19 samples from the United States, Italy and Spain. Sources were T cells, B-cell-depleted T cells, or PBMCs; the material itself was cDNA or gDNA.

V lost 6 bases and J lost 7, with 12 bases in between. Germline V gives CDR1 MNHEY, CDR2 SVGAGI. The CDR3 length is 12 residues. In terms of age and location, participants ranged from roughly 18 to 95 years and lived in around 22 US areas. Method: immunoSEQ multiplex PCR; TCRdb's copy keeps in-frame clones and lacks some. The profile shows more than 120,000 clones, under 90% of them singletons. The clonotype originates from a man aged 45-65 years in a cohort exposed to, infected with or recovered from COVID-19 (not recorded which). Sequences were obtained from PBMCs or T cells enriched from blood (not recorded which). The rearrangement links TRBV6-5 to TRBJ1-2, with D maybe TRBD1 (5 bases). The CDR3 DNA reads TGTGCCAGCAGCTCCGGGGGGGTTGGCTACACCTTC. It yields the protein CASSSGGVGYTF.